This T cell receptor (beta chain) was sequenced during a study of shared clonotypes between healthy human individuals. General study points: The study found about 5% of naive CD4 clonotypes shared across a few donors. Memory subsets generally showed smaller estimated richness than naive subsets did.

Clones were sequenced by immunoSEQ multiplex PCR, and TCRdb holds only the in-frame ones, with some missing. The sample consists of roughly 1,000,000 clones, about 84% of them appearing once. As concerns this clone: Its antigen is undetermined.

Germline CDR1 MNHNS, CDR2 SASEGT. This CDR3 spans 13 amino acids. Trimming left V 7 bases short and J 3 bases short, with 9 bases between. The sample taken for sequencing was memory CD4+ T cells from PBMCs. The subset here: CD45RA-negative fraction. The TCR sequence derives from a man aged 18 to 29 in good health. Some clones in this sample may be carry-over from other donors' samples. The chain links TRBV6-1 to TRBJ2-2; D remains ambiguous. The CDR3 DNA follows: TGTGCCAGCATTGTGGGCCACACCGGGGAGCTGTTTTTT. As protein: CASIVGHTGELFF.